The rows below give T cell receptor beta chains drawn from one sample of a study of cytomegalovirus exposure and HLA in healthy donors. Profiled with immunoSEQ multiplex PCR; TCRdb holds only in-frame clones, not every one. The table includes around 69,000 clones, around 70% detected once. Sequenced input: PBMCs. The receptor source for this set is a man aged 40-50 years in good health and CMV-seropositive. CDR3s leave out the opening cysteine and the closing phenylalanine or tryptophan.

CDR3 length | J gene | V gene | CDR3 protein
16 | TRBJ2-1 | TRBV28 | ASSTLQASGRPYNEQF
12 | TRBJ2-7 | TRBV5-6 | ASSFSAGGYEQY
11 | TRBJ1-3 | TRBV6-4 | ASRTGTGNTIY
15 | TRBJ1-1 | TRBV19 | ASRRPGVVTQNTEAF
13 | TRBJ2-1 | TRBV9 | ASSAPGHHQDEQF
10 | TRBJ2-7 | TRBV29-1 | SASKSQYEQY
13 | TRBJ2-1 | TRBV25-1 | ASSETGSSYNEQF
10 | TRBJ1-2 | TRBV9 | ASSSQGQGYT
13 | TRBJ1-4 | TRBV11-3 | ASSNGQGANEKLF
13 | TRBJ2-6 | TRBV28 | ASSPPSLRANVLT
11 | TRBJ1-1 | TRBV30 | AWSRTGNTEAF
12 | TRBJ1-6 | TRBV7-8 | ASSGTGASSPLH
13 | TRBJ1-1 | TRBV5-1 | ASKNRGQSNTEAF
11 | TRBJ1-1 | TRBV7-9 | ASSSFEGTEAF
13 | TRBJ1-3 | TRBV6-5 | ASSRGGTSGNTIY
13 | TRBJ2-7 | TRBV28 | ASTPSPGAVYEQY
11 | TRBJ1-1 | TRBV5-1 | ASSQLEVTEAF
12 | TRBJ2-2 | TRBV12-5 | ASAQTGNTGELF
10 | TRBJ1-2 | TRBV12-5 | ASGLSVPGYT
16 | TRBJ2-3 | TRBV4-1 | ASSHTFGTSGGGDTQY
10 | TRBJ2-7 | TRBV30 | AWSQSAYEQY
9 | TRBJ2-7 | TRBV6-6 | ATDRVGEQY
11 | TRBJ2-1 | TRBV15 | ATSKGLAGGVF
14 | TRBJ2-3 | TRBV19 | ASSPGLASSTDTQY
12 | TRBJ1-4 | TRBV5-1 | ASSSGGVGEKLF